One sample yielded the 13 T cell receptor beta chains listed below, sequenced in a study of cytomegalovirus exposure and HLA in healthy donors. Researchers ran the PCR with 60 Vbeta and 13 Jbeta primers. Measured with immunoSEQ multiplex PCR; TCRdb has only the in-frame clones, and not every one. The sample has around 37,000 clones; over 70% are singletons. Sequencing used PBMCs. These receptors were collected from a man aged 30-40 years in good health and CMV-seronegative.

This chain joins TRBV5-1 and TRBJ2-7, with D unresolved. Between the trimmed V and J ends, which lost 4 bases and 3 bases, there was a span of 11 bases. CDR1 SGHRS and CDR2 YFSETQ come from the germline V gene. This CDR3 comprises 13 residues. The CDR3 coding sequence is TGCGCCAGCAGCGCCCTAGAAAACTACGAGCAGTACTTC. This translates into CASSALENYEQYF.

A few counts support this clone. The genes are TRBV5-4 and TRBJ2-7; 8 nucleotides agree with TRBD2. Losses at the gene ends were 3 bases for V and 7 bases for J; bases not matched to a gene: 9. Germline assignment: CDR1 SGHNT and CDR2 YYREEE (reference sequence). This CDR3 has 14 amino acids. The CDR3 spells CASSSLREGREQYF. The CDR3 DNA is TGTGCCAGCAGCTCCCTACGGGAGGGCCGGGAGCAGTACTTC.

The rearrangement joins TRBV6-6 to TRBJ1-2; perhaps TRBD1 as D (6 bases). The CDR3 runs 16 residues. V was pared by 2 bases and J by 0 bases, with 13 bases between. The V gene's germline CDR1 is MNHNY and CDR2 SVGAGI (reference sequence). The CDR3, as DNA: TGTGCCAGCAGTTACCCCGGACAGAGAGCTAACTATGGCTACACCTTC. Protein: CASSYPGQRANYGYTF.

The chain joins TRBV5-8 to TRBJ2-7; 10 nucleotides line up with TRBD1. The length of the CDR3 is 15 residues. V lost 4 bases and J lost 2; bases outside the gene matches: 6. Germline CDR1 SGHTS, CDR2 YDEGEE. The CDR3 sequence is CASSPGTGDPYEQYF. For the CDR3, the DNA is TGTGCCAGCAGCCCGGGGACAGGGGATCCCTACGAGCAGTACTTC.

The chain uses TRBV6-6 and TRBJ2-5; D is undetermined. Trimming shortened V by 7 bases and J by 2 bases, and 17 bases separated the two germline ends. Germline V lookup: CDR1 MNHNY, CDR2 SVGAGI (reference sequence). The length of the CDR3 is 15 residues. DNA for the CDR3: TGTGCCAGCACCAGCGAGATACCCGGTCAAGAGACCCAGTACTTC. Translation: CASTSEIPGQETQYF.

The CDR3, as DNA: TGTGCCAGTAGATCGGGACAGGGATTGCCCTACGAGCAGTACTTC. Translating gives CASRSGQGLPYEQYF. The chain recombines TRBV19 with TRBJ2-7, with TRBD1 identical over 9 bases. Germline values: CDR1 LNHDA, CDR2 SQIVND (reference sequence). The V segment lost 6 bases and the J segment 2 bases; nucleotides outside the gene matches: 8. This CDR3 comprises 15 residues.

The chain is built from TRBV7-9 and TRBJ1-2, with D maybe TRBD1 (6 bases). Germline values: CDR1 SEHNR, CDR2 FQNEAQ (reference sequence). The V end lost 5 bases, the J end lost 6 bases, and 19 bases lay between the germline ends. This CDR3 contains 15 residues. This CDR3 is CASSHSGQKAHGYTF. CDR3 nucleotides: TGTGCCAGCAGCCACTCGGGACAAAAAGCACATGGCTACACCTTC.

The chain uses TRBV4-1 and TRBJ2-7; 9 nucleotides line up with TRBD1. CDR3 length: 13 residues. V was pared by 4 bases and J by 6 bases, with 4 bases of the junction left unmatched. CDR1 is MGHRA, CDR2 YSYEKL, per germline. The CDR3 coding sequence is TGCGCCAGCAGCCGGACAGGGGCTTGCGAGCAGTACTTC. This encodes CASSRTGACEQYF.

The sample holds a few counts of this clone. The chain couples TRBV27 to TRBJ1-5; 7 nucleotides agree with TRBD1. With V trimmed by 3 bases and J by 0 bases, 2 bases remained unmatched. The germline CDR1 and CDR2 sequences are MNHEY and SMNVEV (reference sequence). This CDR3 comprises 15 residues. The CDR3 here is CASSLTGYSNQPQHF. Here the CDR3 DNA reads TGTGCCAGCAGTTTGACAGGGTATAGCAATCAGCCCCAGCATTTT.

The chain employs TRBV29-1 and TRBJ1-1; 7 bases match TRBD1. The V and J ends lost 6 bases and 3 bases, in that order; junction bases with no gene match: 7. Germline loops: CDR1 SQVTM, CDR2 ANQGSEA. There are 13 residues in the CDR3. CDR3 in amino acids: CSVPRGEDTEAFF. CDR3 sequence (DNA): TGCAGCGTCCCCAGGGGGGAGGACACTGAAGCTTTCTTT.

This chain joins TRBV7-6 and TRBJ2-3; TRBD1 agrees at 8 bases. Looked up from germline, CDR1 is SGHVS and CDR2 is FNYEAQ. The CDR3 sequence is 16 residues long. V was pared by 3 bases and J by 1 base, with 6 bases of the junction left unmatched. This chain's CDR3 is CASSLTGQGGTDTQYF. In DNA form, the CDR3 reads TGTGCCAGCAGCTTGACAGGACAGGGTGGCACAGATACGCAGTATTTT.

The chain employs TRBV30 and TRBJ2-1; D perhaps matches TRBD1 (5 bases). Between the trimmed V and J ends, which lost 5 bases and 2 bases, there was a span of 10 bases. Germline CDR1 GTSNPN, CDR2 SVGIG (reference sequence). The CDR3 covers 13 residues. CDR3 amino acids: CAWERGAYNEQFF. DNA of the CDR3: TGTGCCTGGGAAAGGGGCGCCTACAATGAGCAGTTCTTC.

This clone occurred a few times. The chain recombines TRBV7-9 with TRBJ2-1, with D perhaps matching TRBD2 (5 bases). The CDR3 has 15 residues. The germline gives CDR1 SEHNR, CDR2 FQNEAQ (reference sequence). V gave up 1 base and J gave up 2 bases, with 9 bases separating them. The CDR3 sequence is CASSLVDGTYNEQFF. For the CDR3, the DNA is TGTGCCAGCAGCTTAGTGGACGGGACCTACAATGAGCAGTTCTTC.